Listed below are T cell receptor beta chains from one sample, sequenced in a study of T cell responses to AZD1222 COVID-19 vaccine. Using immunoSEQ multiplex PCR, the repertoire was profiled, and TCRdb retains in-frame clones only, with some absent. The table lists 150,000 to 200,000 clones, roughly 91% of them singletons. The sample here was peripheral blood, taken 28 days after the second AZD1222 dose. These receptors were taken from an adult who received the AZD1222 COVID-19 vaccine. CDR3s include the opening cysteine and the closing phenylalanine or tryptophan.

>TRBJ1-6|TRBV3-1/TRBV3-2
CASSQTGGDSPLHF
>TRBJ1-5|TRBV11-2
CASSLGRPNQPQHF
>TRBJ2-3|TRBV3-1/TRBV3-2
CASSQEFPDTQYF
>TRBJ1-2|TRBV27
CASRLHGAQEVGYTF
>TRBJ1-5|TRBV28
CASSLDITQPQHF
>TRBJ2-7|TRBV12-3/TRBV12-4
CASSTQGGEQYF
>TRBJ1-2|TRBV10-3
CAISEDPGRGRDGYTF
>TRBJ2-5|TRBV5-4
CASSLQGTETQYF
>TRBJ1-5|TRBV10-2
CASSYGQGGQPQHF
>TRBJ2-4|TRBV28
CASSLSAGPNIQYF
>TRBJ2-7|TRBV12-3/TRBV12-4
CATGGGSGYEQYF
>TRBJ2-1|TRBV18
CASSLFSGTIDNEQFF
>TRBJ2-2|TRBV3-1/TRBV3-2
CASSQARGGYTGELFF
>TRBJ1-5|TRBV30
CAWGTVFDQPQHF
>TRBJ1-2|TRBV5-4
CASSQRRLPGYTF
>TRBJ1-2|TRBV5-4
CASSLAGIYGYTF
>TRBJ1-3|TRBV28
CASSLNRGLGNTIYF
>TRBJ1-5|TRBV19
CASNNYGTGYQPQHF
>TRBJ2-3|TRBV9
CASSVGWQGGDTQYF
>TRBJ2-7|TRBV6-5
CASSRLAGAYEQYF
>TRBJ2-2|TRBV3-1/TRBV3-2
CASSQDRGRDTGELFF
>TRBJ1-5|TRBV19
CASSTTGSAAQPQHF
>TRBJ1-2|TRBV19
CASSIGASADYGYTF
>TRBJ1-1|TRBV28
CASSLLGRLEAFF
>TRBJ2-3|TRBV24-1
CATSDLNGSPAQYF
>TRBJ1-2|TRBV28
CASLPGDAYGYTF
>TRBJ2-1|TRBV7-9
CASSLGLNDEQFF
>TRBJ2-7|TRBV12-3/TRBV12-4
CASSLGGTYEQYF
>TRBJ2-5|TRBV6-5
CASSRDSSETQYF
>TRBJ2-5|TRBV7-9
CASSLPRAETQYF
>TRBJ2-5|TRBV2
CASSGDSYQETQYF
>TRBJ1-5|TRBV9
CASSATDNSNQPQHF
>TRBJ1-4|TRBV6-5
CASTVGQGENEKLFF
>TRBJ2-2|TRBV6-5
CASSRTGRGGELFF
>TRBJ2-7|TRBV7-2
CASSLMGGLPYEQYF
>TRBJ2-1|TRBV6-4
CASSPRTSGYNEQFF
>TRBJ1-2|TRBV7-9
CASSLGLGQDGYTF
>TRBJ2-7|TRBV6-5
CAGRIAGAYEQYF
>TRBJ1-3|TRBV7-2
CASSLVSQGTGNTIYF
>TRBJ1-5|TRBV10-3
CAISRGQDQPQHF
>TRBJ1-5|TRBV5-1
CASSLVHQPQHF
>TRBJ1-2|TRBV2
CASSVGDRGNYGYTF
>TRBJ2-1|TRBV6-5
CASTSGPYNEQFF
>TRBJ1-4|TRBV7-9
CASSPQPGTNEKLFF
>TRBJ2-7|TRBV7-3
CASSPGTSAYEQYF
>TRBJ1-1|TRBV7-8
CASSFAWGEEAFF
>TRBJ1-2|TRBV6-2/TRBV6-3
CASSEIQGGGYTF
>TRBJ2-7|TRBV6-5
CASSYSRGVYEQYF
>TRBJ2-2|TRBV24-1
CATSEGTGVAGELFF
>TRBJ1-5|TRBV6-1
CASSEADRQPQHF